The following is a T cell receptor beta chain sequence with its context. CDR3 length equals 19 residues. The V gene's germline CDR1 is ENHRY and CDR2 SYGVKD. The junction had 13 bases not matched to a gene; V was cut back by 3 bases and J by 0 bases. The record originates from a study of blood T cell repertoires in COVID-19. Participants classified as exposed had met a COVID-19 case within 2 weeks before study entry. The method was immunoSEQ multiplex PCR; TCRdb's version includes in-frame clones alone and lacks a portion of them. The sample lists roughly 240,000 clones; 85% to 90% were seen once. The TCR comes from a man aged 45-60 years who had been exposed to COVID-19. The sequencing sample was made of PBMCs or T cells enriched from blood (not recorded which). V usage is TRBV10-3 and J usage is TRBJ2-3, with 9 bases identical to TRBD2. CDR3 residues: CAISDHKAGGDPSTDTQYF. CDR3 coding DNA: TGTGCCATCAGTGATCATAAAGCGGGAGGCGACCCTAGCACAGATACGCAGTATTTT.